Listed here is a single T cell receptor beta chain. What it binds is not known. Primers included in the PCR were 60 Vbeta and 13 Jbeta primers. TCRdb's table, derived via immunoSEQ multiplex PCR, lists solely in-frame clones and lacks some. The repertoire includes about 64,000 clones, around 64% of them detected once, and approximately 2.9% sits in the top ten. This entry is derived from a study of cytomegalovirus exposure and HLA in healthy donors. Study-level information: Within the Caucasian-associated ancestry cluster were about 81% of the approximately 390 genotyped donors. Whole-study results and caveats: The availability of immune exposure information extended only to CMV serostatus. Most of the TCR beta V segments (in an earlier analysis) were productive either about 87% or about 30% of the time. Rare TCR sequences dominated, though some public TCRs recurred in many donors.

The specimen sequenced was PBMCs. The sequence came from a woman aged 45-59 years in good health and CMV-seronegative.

The CDR3 DNA reads TGTGCCAGCAGCCGTGGCTTTGCGGGAGCTAACAATGAGCAGTTCTTC. As protein: CASSRGFAGANNEQFF. The rearrangement joins TRBV4-2 to TRBJ2-1; 7 nucleotides line up with TRBD2. The length of the CDR3 is 16 residues. V was clipped by 4 bases and J by 5 bases; unmatched bases: 11. Per germline, CDR1 LGHNA and CDR2 YNFKEQ.